This T cell receptor beta chain was observed in a study of T cell changes during pregnancy in multiple sclerosis. Deletions cut 4 bases from V and 7 bases from J, with 17 bases between. The CDR3 is made up of 14 amino acids. Germline CDR1 SGHNT, CDR2 YYREEE (reference sequence). Some clones are missing from TCRdb's copy, which holds only in-frame ones; the method was immunoSEQ multiplex PCR. The sample lists around 44,000 clones, around 92% occurring once. This chain joins TRBV5-4 and TRBJ1-2, with D perhaps TRBD1 (5 bases). Sequencing was performed on peripheral blood. The receptor comes from a female donor with multiple sclerosis, enrolled in a pregnancy study. CDR3 loop: CASSQGTGASGYTF. In DNA, the CDR3 is TGTGCCAGCAGCCAGGGTACCGGGGCGAGTGGCTACACCTTC.